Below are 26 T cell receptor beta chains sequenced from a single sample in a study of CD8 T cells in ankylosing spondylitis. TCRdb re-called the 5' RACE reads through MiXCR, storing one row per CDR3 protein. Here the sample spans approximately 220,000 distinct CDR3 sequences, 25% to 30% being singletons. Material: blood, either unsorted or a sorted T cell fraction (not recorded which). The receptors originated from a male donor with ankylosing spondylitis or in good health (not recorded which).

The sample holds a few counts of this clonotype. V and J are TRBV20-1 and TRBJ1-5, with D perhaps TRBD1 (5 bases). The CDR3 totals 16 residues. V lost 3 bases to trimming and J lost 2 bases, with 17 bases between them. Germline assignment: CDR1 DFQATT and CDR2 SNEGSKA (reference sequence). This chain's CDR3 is CSARRVGDARNQPQHF. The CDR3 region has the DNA TGCAGTGCTAGGAGGGTGGGGGACGCGCGCAATCAGCCCCAGCATTTT.

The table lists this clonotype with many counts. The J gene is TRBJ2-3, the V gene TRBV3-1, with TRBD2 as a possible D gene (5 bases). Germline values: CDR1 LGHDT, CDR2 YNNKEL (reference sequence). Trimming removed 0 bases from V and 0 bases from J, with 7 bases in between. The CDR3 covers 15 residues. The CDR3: CASSQDGSSTDTQYF. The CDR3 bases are TGTGCCAGCAGCCAAGATGGGAGTAGCACAGATACGCAGTATTTT.

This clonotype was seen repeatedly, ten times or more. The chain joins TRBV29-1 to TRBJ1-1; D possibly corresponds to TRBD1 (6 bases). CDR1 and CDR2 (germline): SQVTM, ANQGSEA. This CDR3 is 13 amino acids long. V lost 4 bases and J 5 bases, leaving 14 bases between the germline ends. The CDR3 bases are TGCAGCGTTGCTCGGGGGGCAAGGACTGAAGCTTTCTTT. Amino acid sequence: CSVARGARTEAFF.

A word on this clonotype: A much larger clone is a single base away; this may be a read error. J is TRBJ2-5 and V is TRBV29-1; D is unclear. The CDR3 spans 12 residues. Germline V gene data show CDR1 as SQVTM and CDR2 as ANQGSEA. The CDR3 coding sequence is TGCAGCGTCTATGGGCTTCAAGATACCCAGTACTTC. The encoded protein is CSVYGLQDTQYF.

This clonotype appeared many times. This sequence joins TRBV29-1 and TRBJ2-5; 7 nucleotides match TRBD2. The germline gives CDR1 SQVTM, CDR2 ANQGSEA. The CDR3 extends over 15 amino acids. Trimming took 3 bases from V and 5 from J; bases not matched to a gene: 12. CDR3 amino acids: CSVDPARGDGETQYF. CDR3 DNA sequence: TGCAGCGTTGATCCAGCTCGGGGGGACGGCGAGACCCAGTACTTC.

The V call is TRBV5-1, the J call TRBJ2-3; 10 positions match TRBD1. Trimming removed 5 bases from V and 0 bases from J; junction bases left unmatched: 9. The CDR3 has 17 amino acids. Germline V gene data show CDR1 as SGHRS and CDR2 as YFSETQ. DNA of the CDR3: TGCGCCAGCAGTCCCACTAAGGGACAGGGGAGCACAGATACGCAGTATTTT. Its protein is CASSPTKGQGSTDTQYF. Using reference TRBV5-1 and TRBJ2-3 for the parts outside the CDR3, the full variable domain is KAGVTQTPRYLIKTRGQQVTLSCSPISGHRSVSWYQQTPGQGLQFLFEYFSETQRNKGNFPGRFSGRQFSNSRSEMNVSTLELGDSALYLCASSPTKGQGSTDTQYFGPGTRLTVL.

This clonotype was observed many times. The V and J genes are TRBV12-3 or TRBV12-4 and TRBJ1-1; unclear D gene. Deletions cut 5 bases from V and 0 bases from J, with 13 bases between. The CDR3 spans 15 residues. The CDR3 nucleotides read TGTGCCAGCAGTCCCGGGAGGCCCTTGAACACTGAAGCTTTCTTT. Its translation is CASSPGRPLNTEAFF.

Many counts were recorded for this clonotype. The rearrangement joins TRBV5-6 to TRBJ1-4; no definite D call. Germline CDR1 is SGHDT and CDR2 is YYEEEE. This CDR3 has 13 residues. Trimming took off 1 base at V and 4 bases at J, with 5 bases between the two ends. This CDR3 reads CASSLIVNEKLFF. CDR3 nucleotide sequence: TGTGCCAGCAGCTTGATCGTTAATGAAAAACTGTTTTTT.

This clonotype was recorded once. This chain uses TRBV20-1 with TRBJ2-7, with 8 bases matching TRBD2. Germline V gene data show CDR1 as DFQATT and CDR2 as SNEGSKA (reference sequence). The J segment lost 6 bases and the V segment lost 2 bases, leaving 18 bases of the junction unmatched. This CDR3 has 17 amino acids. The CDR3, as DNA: TGCAGTGCTAGAACCGGGGGGGCCGTGACACTGGCGGGCGAGCAGTACTTC. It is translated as CSARTGGAVTLAGEQYF.

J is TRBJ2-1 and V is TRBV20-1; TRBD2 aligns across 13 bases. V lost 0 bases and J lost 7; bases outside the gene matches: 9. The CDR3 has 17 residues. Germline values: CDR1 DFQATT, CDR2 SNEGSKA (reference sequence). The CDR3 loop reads CSARDQRTSGSFNEQFF. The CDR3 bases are TGCAGTGCTAGAGATCAGAGGACTAGCGGGAGTTTTAATGAGCAGTTCTTC.

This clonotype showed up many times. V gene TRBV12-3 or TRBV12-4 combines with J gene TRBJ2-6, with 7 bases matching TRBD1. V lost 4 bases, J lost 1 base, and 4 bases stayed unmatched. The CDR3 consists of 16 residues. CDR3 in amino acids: CASSWSGGSGANVLTF. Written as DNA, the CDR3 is TGTGCCAGCAGTTGGTCAGGGGGATCTGGGGCCAACGTCCTGACTTTC.

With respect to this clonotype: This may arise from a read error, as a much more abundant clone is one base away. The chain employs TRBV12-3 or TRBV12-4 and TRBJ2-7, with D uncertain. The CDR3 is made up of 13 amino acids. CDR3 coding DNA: TGTGCCAGCAGTGCCCTAGGATCCTACGATCAGTACTTC. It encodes CASSALGSYDQYF.

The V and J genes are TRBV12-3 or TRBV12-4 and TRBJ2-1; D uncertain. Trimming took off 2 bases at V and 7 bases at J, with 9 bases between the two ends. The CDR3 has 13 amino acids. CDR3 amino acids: CASSLITGNEQFF. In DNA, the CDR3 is TGTGCCAGCAGTTTAATAACCGGAAATGAGCAGTTCTTC.

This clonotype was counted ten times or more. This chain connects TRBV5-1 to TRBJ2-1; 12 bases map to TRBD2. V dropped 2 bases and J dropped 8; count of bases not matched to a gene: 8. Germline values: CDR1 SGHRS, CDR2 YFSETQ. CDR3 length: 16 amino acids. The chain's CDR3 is CASSFLTSGSGHEQFF. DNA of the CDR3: TGCGCCAGCAGCTTCCTGACTAGCGGGAGCGGGCATGAGCAGTTCTTC. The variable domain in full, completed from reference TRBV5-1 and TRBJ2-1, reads KAGVTQTPRYLIKTRGQQVTLSCSPISGHRSVSWYQQTPGQGLQFLFEYFSETQRNKGNFPGRFSGRQFSNSRSEMNVSTLELGDSALYLCASSFLTSGSGHEQFFGPGTRLTVL.

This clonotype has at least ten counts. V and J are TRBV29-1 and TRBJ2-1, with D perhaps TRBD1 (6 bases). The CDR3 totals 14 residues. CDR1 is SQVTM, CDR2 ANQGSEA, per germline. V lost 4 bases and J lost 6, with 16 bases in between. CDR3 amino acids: CSVAFGGLRNEQFF. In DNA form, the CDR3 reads TGCAGCGTTGCCTTTGGGGGCCTTCGCAATGAGCAGTTCTTC.

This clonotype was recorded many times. CDR3 sequence (DNA): TGCAGTGCTAGACACTCTGGACGGCTAAACTATGGCTACACCTTC. Translation gives CSARHSGRLNYGYTF. The chain has TRBV20-1 and TRBJ1-2; D is unresolved. The CDR3 is made up of 15 amino acids. Trimming took 2 bases from V and 2 from J, leaving 15 bases between them. Looked up from germline, CDR1 is DFQATT and CDR2 is SNEGSKA (reference sequence).

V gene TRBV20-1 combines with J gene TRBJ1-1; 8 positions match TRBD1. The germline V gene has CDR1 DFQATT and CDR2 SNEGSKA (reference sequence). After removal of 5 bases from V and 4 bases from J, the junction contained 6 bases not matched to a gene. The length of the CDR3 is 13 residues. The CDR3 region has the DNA TGCAGTGCTCCTCAGGGGGCAGGCACTGAAGCTTTCTTT. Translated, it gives CSAPQGAGTEAFF.

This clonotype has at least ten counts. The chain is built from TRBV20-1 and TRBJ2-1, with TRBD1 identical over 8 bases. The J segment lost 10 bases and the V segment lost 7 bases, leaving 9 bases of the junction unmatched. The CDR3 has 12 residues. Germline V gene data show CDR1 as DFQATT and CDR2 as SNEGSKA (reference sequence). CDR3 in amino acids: CSVLGQVNEQFF. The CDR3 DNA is TGCAGTGTCCTGGGACAGGTCAACGAGCAGTTCTTC.

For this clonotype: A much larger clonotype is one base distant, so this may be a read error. The CDR3 coding sequence is TGTGCCAGCAGTTACGACAGGGGAGAGACCCAGTTCTTC. It is translated as CASSYDRGETQFF. V and J are TRBV11-2 and TRBJ2-5; TRBD1 matches 8 bases. The J call may be mistaken, given a closer DNA end match to TRBJ2-1. This CDR3 is 13 amino acids long. Per germline, CDR1 SGHAT and CDR2 FQNNGV.

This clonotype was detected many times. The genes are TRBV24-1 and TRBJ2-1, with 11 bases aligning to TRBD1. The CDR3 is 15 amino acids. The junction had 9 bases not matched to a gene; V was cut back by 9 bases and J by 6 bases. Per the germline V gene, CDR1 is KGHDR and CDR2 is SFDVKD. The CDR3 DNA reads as TGTGCCACCGGTGCTCCGGGACAGGGGGGCAATGAGCAGTTCTTC. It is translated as CATGAPGQGGNEQFF.

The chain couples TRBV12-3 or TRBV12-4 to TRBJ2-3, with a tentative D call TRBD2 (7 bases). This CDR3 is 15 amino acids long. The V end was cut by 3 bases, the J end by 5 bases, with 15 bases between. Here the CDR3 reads CASSFRGGHRDTQYF. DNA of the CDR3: TGTGCCAGCAGTTTTAGGGGGGGCCATCGAGATACGCAGTATTTT.

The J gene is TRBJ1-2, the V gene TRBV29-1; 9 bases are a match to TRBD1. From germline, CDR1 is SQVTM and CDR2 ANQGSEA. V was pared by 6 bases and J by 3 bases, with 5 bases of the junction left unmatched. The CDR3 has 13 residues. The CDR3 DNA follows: TGCAGCGTCCACAGGGGGCTGGACTATGGCTACACCTTC. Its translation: CSVHRGLDYGYTF.

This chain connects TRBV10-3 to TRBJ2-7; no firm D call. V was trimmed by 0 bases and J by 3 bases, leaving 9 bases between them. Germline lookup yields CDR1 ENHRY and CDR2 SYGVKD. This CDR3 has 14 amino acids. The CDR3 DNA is TGTGCCATCAGTGAGTCAAGGGTAAGCTACGAGCAGTACTTC. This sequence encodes CAISESRVSYEQYF.

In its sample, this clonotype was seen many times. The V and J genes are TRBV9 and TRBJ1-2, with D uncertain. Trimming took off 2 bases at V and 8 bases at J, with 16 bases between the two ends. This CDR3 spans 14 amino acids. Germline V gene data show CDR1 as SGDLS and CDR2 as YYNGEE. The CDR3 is CASSVDAGYEGYTF. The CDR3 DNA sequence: TGTGCCAGCAGCGTTGATGCAGGTTACGAGGGCTACACCTTC.

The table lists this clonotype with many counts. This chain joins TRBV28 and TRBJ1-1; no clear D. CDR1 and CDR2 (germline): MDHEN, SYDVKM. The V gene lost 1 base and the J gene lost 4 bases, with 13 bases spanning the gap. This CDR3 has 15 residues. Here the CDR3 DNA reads TGTGCCAGCAGTTTATCAGCTGGGAGGTTCACTGAAGCTTTCTTT. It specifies CASSLSAGRFTEAFF. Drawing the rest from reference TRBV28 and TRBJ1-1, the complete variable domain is DVKVTQSSRYLVKRTGEKVFLECVQDMDHENMFWYRQDPGLGLRLIYFSYDVKMKEKGDIPEGYSVSREKKERFSLILESASTNQTSMYLCASSLSAGRFTEAFFGQGTRLTVV.

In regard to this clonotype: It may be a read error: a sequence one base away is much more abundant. CDR3 DNA: TGTGCCAGCAGCTCCCCTTACAGTGAGCAGTTCTTC. The encoded protein is CASSSPYSEQFF. This chain links TRBV11-1 with TRBJ2-1; D is undetermined. The germline CDR1 and CDR2 sequences are SGHAT and FQDESV (reference sequence). CDR3 length equals 12 residues.